The clone carrying this TCR beta chain was counted only a few times. Its antigen is unidentified. The assay was immunoSEQ multiplex PCR, and TCRdb's table has in-frame clones only and misses some. The sample shows roughly 170,000 clones, approximately 91% of them seen only once. The sample originates from a study of T cell responses to AZD1222 COVID-19 vaccine. Study at large: Both about-4-week and about-12-week second-dose recipients were combined. Overall study results and limits: Unmutated regions of variants are reportedly targeted by nearly half of spike-specific TCRs.

The clonotype was recovered from an adult in good health. Specimen: peripheral blood, collected on day 0 of AZD1222 vaccination.

CDR3 in amino acids: CASSQVKGQAEAFF. The CDR3 DNA follows: TGCGCCAGCAGCCAAGTTAAAGGCCAGGCTGAAGCTTTCTTT. The rearrangement uses TRBV4-1 and TRBJ1-1, with D unresolved. The CDR3 spans 14 residues. Trimming took 1 base from V and 6 from J, leaving 12 bases between them. In germline, CDR1 is MGHRA, CDR2 YSYEKL.